One sample yielded the 28 T cell receptor beta chains listed below, sequenced in a study of shared clonotypes between healthy human individuals. Sequencing was performed with immunoSEQ multiplex PCR; in TCRdb, only in-frame clones are kept and a portion is missing. This table holds fewer than 600,000 clones, roughly 77% found once. Sequenced material: PBMCs. The receptors here all came from a middle-aged woman in good health. Some clones in this sample may be carry-over from other donors' samples.

The gene calls are TRBV30 and TRBJ2-3, with 7 bases matching TRBD2. The CDR3 has 13 amino acids. Unmatched junction bases numbered 3, after V lost 0 bases and J lost 6 bases. Per germline, CDR1 GTSNPN and CDR2 SVGIG (reference sequence). CDR3: CAWSVGSGDTQYF. Written as DNA, the CDR3 is TGTGCCTGGAGTGTAGGTAGCGGGGATACGCAGTATTTT. Full variable domain (rest looked up from reference TRBV30 and TRBJ2-3): SQTIHQWPATLVQPVGSPLSLECTVEGTSNPNLYWYRQAAGRGLQLLFYSVGIGQISSEVPQNLSASRPQDRQFILSSKKLLLSDSGFYLCAWSVGSGDTQYFGPGTRLTVL.

This clone was recorded once. V gene TRBV5-6 combines with J gene TRBJ2-7, with D maybe TRBD1 (6 bases). Germline V gives CDR1 SGHDT, CDR2 YYEEEE. The V and J ends lost 1 base and 3 bases respectively, with 20 bases between them. CDR3 length equals 17 residues. CDR3 loop: CASSLHWPGQQFYEQYF. The CDR3 bases are TGTGCCAGCAGCTTGCATTGGCCCGGACAGCAATTCTACGAGCAGTACTTC. Looking up the rest from reference TRBV5-6 and TRBJ2-7 gives the full variable domain: DAGVTQSPTHLIKTRGQQVTLRCSPKSGHDTVSWYQQALGQGPQFIFQYYEEEERQRGNFPDRFSGHQFPNYSSELNVNALLLGDSALYLCASSLHWPGQQFYEQYFGPGTRLTVT.

The chain combines TRBV28 with TRBJ2-7, with 9 bases matching TRBD2. The CDR3 length is 17 residues. Per the germline V gene, CDR1 is MDHEN and CDR2 is SYDVKM. J lost 2 bases, V lost 4 bases, and 12 bases had no gene match. The CDR3 DNA is TGTGCCAGCAGTTCTCATAGGCTAGCGGGACGAACCTACGAGCAGTACTTC. It codes for CASSSHRLAGRTYEQYF.

This clone was picked up one time. The CDR3 nucleotides are TGTGCCAGCAGCTTAGTCTCGGGGGGCTACACCTTC. Protein sequence: CASSLVSGGYTF. V and J are TRBV7-2 and TRBJ1-2, with D uncertain. This CDR3 spans 12 amino acids. CDR1 and CDR2 from the germline V gene are SGHTA and FQGNSA. V lost 1 base and J 8 bases, leaving 8 bases between the germline ends.

The chain recombines TRBV11-3 with TRBJ2-1, with 9 bases lining up with TRBD2. V trimming: 1 base; J trimming: 8 bases; junction bases outside the gene matches: 9. CDR3 size: 16 residues. The germline V gene encodes CDR1 SGHNT and CDR2 YENEEA. The CDR3 spells CASSLGASGTDDEQFF. As DNA, the CDR3 is TGTGCCAGCAGCTTAGGTGCTAGCGGGACGGACGATGAGCAGTTCTTC.

J is TRBJ1-2 and V is TRBV27; 10 positions agree with TRBD1. Unmatched junction bases numbered 6, after V lost 2 bases and J lost 6 bases. The CDR3 contains 15 residues. CDR1 and CDR2 from the germline V gene are MNHEY and SMNVEV (reference sequence). The CDR3 bases are TGTGCCAGCAGTTTAAACGCCGACAGGGGGCATGGCTACACCTTC. Protein sequence: CASSLNADRGHGYTF.

The gene calls are TRBV27 and TRBJ2-7; D unclear. Trimming shortened V by 0 bases and J by 0 bases, and 12 bases separated the two germline ends. CDR3 size: 16 residues. Germline CDR1 is MNHEY and CDR2 is SMNVEV (reference sequence). The CDR3, as DNA: TGTGCCAGCAGTTTATCTGGCAGGATCTACTCCTACGAGCAGTACTTC. Protein product: CASSLSGRIYSYEQYF.

The chain uses TRBV5-8 and TRBJ1-1; TRBD1 might be the D (6 bases). This CDR3 has 17 amino acids. Germline V gene lookup returns CDR1 SGHTS and CDR2 YDEGEE. V was clipped by 1 base and J by 0 bases, with 16 bases between them. In nucleotides, the CDR3 is TGTGCCAGCAGCTTGTCCCCGCAAGGGGGGATGAACACTGAAGCTTTCTTT. Translation: CASSLSPQGGMNTEAFF.

The genes are TRBV9 and TRBJ2-3, with 9 bases lining up with TRBD1. CDR1 and CDR2 from the germline V gene are SGDLS and YYNGEE. CDR3 length equals 15 residues. V lost 8 bases and J lost 2; bases outside the gene matches: 9. The CDR3 here is CARTGGASPTDTQYF. Here the CDR3 DNA reads TGTGCCAGAACAGGGGGCGCTAGCCCCACAGATACGCAGTATTTT. Using reference TRBV9 and TRBJ2-3 for the parts outside the CDR3, the full variable domain is DSGVTQTPKHLITATGQRVTLRCSPRSGDLSVYWYQQSLDQGLQFLIQYYNGEERAKGNILERFSAQQFPDLHSELNLSSLELGDSALYFCARTGGASPTDTQYFGPGTRLTVL.

The J gene is TRBJ2-7, the V gene TRBV5-4; 11 bases are shared with TRBD2. Trimming at V came to 3 bases and at J to 7 bases, leaving 12 bases not matched to a gene. This CDR3 is built from 16 residues. Germline V gives CDR1 SGHNT, CDR2 YYREEE (reference sequence). The CDR3 DNA follows: TGTGCCAGCAGCTCGCCGGGACGTAGCGGGAGGGGGGAGCAGTACTTC. This gives the protein CASSSPGRSGRGEQYF. Looking up the rest from reference TRBV5-4 and TRBJ2-7 gives the full variable domain: ETGVTQSPTHLIKTRGQQVTLRCSSQSGHNTVSWYQQALGQGPQFIFQYYREEENGRGNFPPRFSGLQFPNYSSELNVNALELDDSALYLCASSSPGRSGRGEQYFGPGTRLTVT.

The chain is built from TRBV30 and TRBJ2-1; TRBD2 aligns across 7 bases. The CDR3 contains 13 residues. The germline CDR1 and CDR2 sequences are GTSNPN and SVGIG (reference sequence). The junction had 8 bases not matched to a gene; V was cut back by 3 bases and J by 9 bases. In DNA, the CDR3 is TGTGCCTGGAGGTTCCTGGGGGGGAGTGAGCAGTTCTTC. Encoded protein: CAWRFLGGSEQFF.

This chain joins TRBV2 and TRBJ1-3; D not certain. Germline-derived CDR1 and CDR2 are SNHLY and FYNNEI. Trimming cost V 6 bases and J 4 bases, with 13 bases left between them. The CDR3 loop spans 14 amino acids. The DNA of the CDR3 is TGTGCCAGCAGGTGGGAAGAAATAGGAAACACCATATATTTT. Amino acid sequence: CASRWEEIGNTIYF.

The chain employs TRBV5-1 and TRBJ2-1; TRBD1 matches 7 bases. The germline V gene has CDR1 SGHRS and CDR2 YFSETQ. Trimming took 4 bases from V and 5 from J; bases not matched to a gene: 6. This CDR3 has 14 residues. In DNA form, the CDR3 reads TGCGCCAGCAGCAAGGGACAGAAAGACAATGAGCAGTTCTTC. Translating gives CASSKGQKDNEQFF.

This chain links TRBV7-8 with TRBJ2-7; D not resolved. Germline assignment: CDR1 SGHVS and CDR2 FQNEAQ. V lost 4 bases and J lost 2, with 9 bases in between. CDR3 size: 13 residues. The CDR3: CASSSLGTYEQYF. The CDR3 coding sequence is TGTGCCAGCAGCTCCCTAGGGACCTACGAGCAGTACTTC.

This chain uses TRBV7-3 with TRBJ2-2; no definite D call. V lost 5 bases and J lost 4, with 11 bases in between. The CDR3 has 14 amino acids. Germline CDR1 and CDR2: SGHTA and FQGTGA. The CDR3 sequence: CASSPGTSTGELFF. In DNA form, the CDR3 reads TGTGCCAGCAGCCCCGGAACCTCCACCGGGGAGCTGTTTTTT.

The CDR3 region has the DNA TGCGCCAGCAGCTTGGACGGTTACGAGCAGTACTTC. It translates to CASSLDGYEQYF. The chain employs TRBV5-1 and TRBJ2-7; unclear D gene. V gave up 0 bases and J gave up 4 bases, with 5 bases separating them. Looked up from germline, CDR1 is SGHRS and CDR2 is YFSETQ. This CDR3 contains 12 residues.

This rearrangement joins TRBV28 to TRBJ2-5; a possible D gene is TRBD1 (6 bases). The J call may not be correct, given that the DNA end is closer to TRBJ2-7. The CDR3 is 15 residues long. Germline CDR1 MDHEN, CDR2 SYDVKM. The CDR3 nucleotides are TGTGCCAGCAGCCATTTCAAGGACAGCTCCTACGAGCAGTACTTC. As protein: CASSHFKDSSYEQYF.

Concerning this clone: This specimen includes other DNA sequences encoding the same CDR3. V and J are TRBV10-2 and TRBJ2-5; 7 nucleotides align to TRBD2. Germline CDR1 and CDR2: WSHSY and SAAADI. The V segment lost 4 bases and the J segment 5 bases; nucleotides outside the gene matches: 7. CDR3 length: 14 residues. CDR3 protein: CASSVGGSGETQYF. Here the CDR3 DNA reads TGCGCCAGCAGTGTGGGCGGGAGCGGGGAGACCCAGTACTTC.

This chain connects TRBV7-9 to TRBJ1-5; D ambiguous. CDR3 length equals 13 residues. Germline CDR1 SEHNR, CDR2 FQNEAQ (reference sequence). V gave up 0 bases and J gave up 5 bases, with 5 bases separating them. The CDR3 sequence is CASSLAEDQPQHF. In DNA, the CDR3 is TGTGCCAGCAGCTTAGCGGAGGATCAGCCCCAGCATTTT.

The chain has TRBV18 and TRBJ2-1, with D possibly TRBD1 on 5 matching bases. The CDR3 sequence is 12 residues long. Germline CDR1 KGHSH, CDR2 LQKENI. V was trimmed by 5 bases and J by 5 bases, leaving 7 bases between them. DNA for the CDR3: TGTGCCAGCTCAAACAGGAACAATGAGCAGTTCTTC. Protein: CASSNRNNEQFF.

The chain has TRBV5-4 and TRBJ2-1; D perhaps matches TRBD2 (6 bases). CDR1 is SGHNT and CDR2 is YYREEE in the germline V gene (reference sequence). The CDR3 runs 16 residues. The ends were cut back, 4 bases at V and 8 bases at J, with 22 bases in the middle. The CDR3 bases are TGTGCCAGCAGCCGGAACGGGGCCGGGAGCGCCCATGAGCAGTTCTTC. This sequence encodes CASSRNGAGSAHEQFF.

This clone showed up just a few times. The V gene is TRBV7-9, the J gene TRBJ2-3; 11 bases match TRBD2. The CDR3 loop spans 17 amino acids. Germline CDR1 reads SEHNR; CDR2 reads FQNEAQ (reference sequence). J was trimmed by 3 bases and V by 1 base; bases with no gene match: 6. CDR3 sequence: CASSLGLAGGPTDTQYF. CDR3 bases: TGTGCCAGCAGCTTAGGGTTAGCGGGAGGGCCTACAGATACGCAGTATTTT.

Remarks on this clone: Other DNA sequences in this sample translate to the same CDR3. This rearrangement joins TRBV2 to TRBJ2-7, with D hard to call. Germline V gene sequence: CDR1 SNHLY, CDR2 FYNNEI. V was cut by 0 bases and J by 2 bases, with 5 bases left in between. This CDR3 has 13 amino acids. The CDR3 sequence: CASSEAGTYEQYF. Here the CDR3 DNA reads TGTGCCAGCAGTGAAGCCGGAACCTACGAGCAGTACTTC.

The chain uses TRBV5-1 and TRBJ1-2; the D gene is possibly TRBD1 (6 bases). Looked up from germline, CDR1 is SGHRS and CDR2 is YFSETQ. V lost 0 bases, J lost 8 bases, and 17 bases lay in between. The CDR3 totals 15 residues. CDR3 DNA: TGCGCCAGCAGCTTGGGGGCCGACAGGTTGGAGGGCTACACCTTC. Translating gives CASSLGADRLEGYTF.

The chain employs TRBV6-6 and TRBJ2-3; D unclear. The CDR3 length is 14 residues. The germline V gene encodes CDR1 MNHNY and CDR2 SVGAGI (reference sequence). Trimming took 0 bases from V and 0 from J, leaving 4 bases between them. The CDR3 DNA is TGTGCCAGCAGTTACTCGGAGAGCACAGATACGCAGTATTTT. Protein: CASSYSESTDTQYF.

The CDR3 is CASSLSWGLVNGYTF. Here the CDR3 DNA reads TGTGCCAGCAGTTTATCGTGGGGGTTAGTAAACGGCTACACCTTC. The chain uses TRBV28 and TRBJ1-2; the D gene is possibly TRBD1 (5 bases). The length of the CDR3 is 15 residues. The V end lost 1 base, the J end lost 8 bases, and 17 bases lay between the germline ends. The V gene's germline CDR1 is MDHEN and CDR2 SYDVKM.

V gene TRBV16 combines with J gene TRBJ1-5; the D is unclear. Trimming removed 3 bases from V and 5 bases from J, with 11 bases in between. This CDR3 is 14 amino acids long. Per the germline V gene, CDR1 is KGHSY and CDR2 is FQNENV. The CDR3 reads CASSQAPGHQPQHF. In DNA, the CDR3 is TGTGCCAGCAGCCAGGCCCCCGGGCATCAGCCCCAGCATTTT.

V usage is TRBV2 and J usage is TRBJ1-5, with D maybe TRBD1 (5 bases). Trimming removed 3 bases from V and 6 bases from J, with 12 bases in between. Germline assignment: CDR1 SNHLY and CDR2 FYNNEI. This CDR3 is built from 14 residues. The CDR3 DNA reads TGTGCCAGCAGTGATACAGGTTTTGTTCAGCCCCAGCATTTT. Translating gives CASSDTGFVQPQHF.